One and the same sample provided the 21 T cell receptor beta chains below, sequenced in a study of T cell responses to AZD1222 COVID-19 vaccine. Libraries were prepared by immunoSEQ multiplex PCR; TCRdb keeps only in-frame clonotypes and omits some of them. This sample carries 140,000 to 150,000 clones, about 92% of them seen once, and the ten largest clones take about 1.9%. This specimen consisted of peripheral blood, obtained on day 0 of AZD1222 vaccination. These receptors came from an adult in good health.

This chain connects TRBV7-9 to TRBJ1-2; D not resolved. V was pared by 5 bases and J by 0 bases, with 16 bases between. Germline CDR1 and CDR2: SEHNR and FQNEAQ (reference sequence). CDR3 length: 16 amino acids. CDR3: CASSTRNGRPNYGYTF. DNA of the CDR3: TGTGCCAGCAGCACCCGGAATGGCCGTCCTAACTATGGCTACACCTTC.

The chain links TRBV18 to TRBJ2-5; D gene unclear. The germline V gene encodes CDR1 KGHSH and CDR2 LQKENI. The CDR3 sequence is 14 residues long. V was cut by 0 bases and J by 1 base, with 6 bases left in between. DNA of the CDR3: TGTGCCAGCTCACCACCTGGCAGCCAAGAGACCCAGTACTTC. Translating it yields CASSPPGSQETQYF.

V is TRBV6-6 and J is TRBJ2-1, with 7 nucleotides matching TRBD2. CDR1 MNHNY and CDR2 SVGAGI come from the germline V gene (reference sequence). CDR3 length: 14 amino acids. The junction had 2 bases not matched to a gene; V was cut back by 3 bases and J by 3 bases. CDR3 in DNA: TGTGCCAGCAGTTATCGGGACTACTACAATGAGCAGTTCTTC. Protein product: CASSYRDYYNEQFF.

This chain joins TRBV7-9 and TRBJ1-1, with a weak D call TRBD1 (5 bases). V was clipped by 3 bases and J by 3 bases, with 8 bases between them. The CDR3 runs 13 residues. The V gene's germline CDR1 is SEHNR and CDR2 FQNEAQ (reference sequence). The DNA for the CDR3 is TGTGCCAGCAGCTTCGGGGGGGACACTGAAGCTTTCTTT. Translation: CASSFGGDTEAFF.

The genes are TRBV5-1 and TRBJ2-5, with D tentatively TRBD1 (5 bases). The germline V and J ends were trimmed by 0 bases and 5 bases, with 14 bases remaining between them. Germline V gene data show CDR1 as SGHRS and CDR2 as YFSETQ. This CDR3 is built from 15 residues. CDR3 DNA: TGCGCCAGCAGCTTGGGCTCCCAGGGTCGGGAGACCCAGTACTTC. It is translated as CASSLGSQGRETQYF.

The genes are TRBV6-5 and TRBJ2-7; either TRBD1 or TRBD2 may fit D (6 bases each). Trimming left V 4 bases short and J 7 bases short, with 14 bases between. The CDR3 has 13 residues. CDR1 and CDR2 from the germline V gene are MNHEY and SVGAGI. The CDR3 loop is CASSSGGQEEQYF. Here the CDR3 DNA reads TGTGCCAGCAGTTCTGGGGGGCAGGAAGAGCAGTACTTC.

J is TRBJ1-2 and V is TRBV7-2; no definite D call. Trimming left V 7 bases short and J 4 bases short, with 22 bases between. Germline V gives CDR1 SGHTA, CDR2 FQGNSA. The CDR3 is made up of 16 amino acids. The CDR3 loop is CASTSAPGSLGYGYTF. The CDR3 DNA reads as TGTGCCAGCACGTCGGCACCGGGCAGTCTCGGCTATGGCTACACCTTC.

About this clone itself: Other DNA sequences from this sample encode an identical CDR3 as well. This chain links TRBV5-1 with TRBJ1-3; perhaps TRBD1 as D (5 bases). The germline V gene encodes CDR1 SGHRS and CDR2 YFSETQ. V was clipped by 3 bases and J by 0 bases, with 13 bases between them. This CDR3 has 16 amino acids. Here the CDR3 DNA reads TGCGCCAGCAGCTCGGGGACGGCCGCCTCTGGAAACACCATATATTTT. Protein sequence: CASSSGTAASGNTIYF.

In this sample, this clone turned up once. V is TRBV4-1 and J is TRBJ2-3, with 9 bases lining up with TRBD2. The CDR3 is 16 amino acids. Germline CDR1 and CDR2: MGHRA and YSYEKL. V lost 5 bases to trimming and J lost 0 bases; unmatched junction nucleotides: 6. CDR3 region: CASSTRLAESTDTQYF. The CDR3 DNA reads TGCGCCAGCAGCACCCGACTAGCGGAGAGCACAGATACGCAGTATTTT.

V and J are TRBV6-5 and TRBJ1-2, with no clear D. V lost 0 bases and J 4 bases, leaving 6 bases between the germline ends. CDR1 MNHEY and CDR2 SVGAGI come from the germline V gene. CDR3 length: 13 residues. Written as DNA, the CDR3 is TGTGCCAGCAGTTACTCGAACAGCTATGGCTACACCTTC. It specifies CASSYSNSYGYTF.

This clone was found a few times. This same CDR3 is encoded by further DNA sequences in the sample. The chain couples TRBV7-9 to TRBJ2-1, with 9 bases that match TRBD2. CDR1 is SEHNR, CDR2 FQNEAQ, per germline (reference sequence). V shed 0 bases and J 4 bases; nucleotides not matched to a gene: 4. This CDR3 is built from 16 residues. In nucleotides, the CDR3 is TGTGCCAGCAGCTTAGCCCTAGCGGGGACATACAATGAGCAGTTCTTC. Translated, it gives CASSLALAGTYNEQFF.

CDR3 DNA sequence: TGTGCCAGCAGCGACCGGGGACATCAAGGGGAGACCCAGTACTTC. Amino acid sequence: CASSDRGHQGETQYF. V usage is TRBV9 and J usage is TRBJ2-5, with a tentative D call TRBD1 (6 bases). The V end was cut by 3 bases, the J end by 5 bases, with 17 bases between. The CDR3 is made up of 15 amino acids. Germline V lookup: CDR1 SGDLS, CDR2 YYNGEE.

The CDR3 region has the DNA TGTGCCAGCAGCGTAGGGGCAGGGGGACACAATGAGCAGTTCTTC. It codes for CASSVGAGGHNEQFF. The chain has TRBV9 and TRBJ2-1; 7 bases match TRBD1. CDR3 length: 15 residues. Germline V gene sequence: CDR1 SGDLS, CDR2 YYNGEE. V lost 0 bases, J lost 5 bases, and 5 bases stayed unmatched. Variable domain in full (rest from reference TRBV9 and TRBJ2-1): DSGVTQTPKHLITATGQRVTLRCSPRSGDLSVYWYQQSLDQGLQFLIQYYNGEERAKGNILERFSAQQFPDLHSELNLSSLELGDSALYFCASSVGAGGHNEQFFGPGTRLTVL.

This chain uses TRBV27 with TRBJ2-7, with D hard to call. V lost 5 bases and J lost 1, with 6 bases in between. The germline CDR1 and CDR2 sequences are MNHEY and SMNVEV (reference sequence). This CDR3 comprises 12 residues. The CDR3 is CASSPSSYEQYF. The CDR3 coding sequence is TGTGCCAGCAGTCCCTCATCCTACGAGCAGTACTTC.

The rearrangement uses TRBV12-3 or TRBV12-4 and TRBJ2-5, with D perhaps TRBD1 or TRBD2 (6 bases each). Trimming pared 6 bases from V and 7 bases from J, leaving 12 bases between. The CDR3 has 12 residues. In nucleotides, the CDR3 is TGTGCCAGCAGAACAGAGGGGGGGACCCAGTACTTC. It specifies CASRTEGGTQYF.

J is TRBJ1-5 and V is TRBV6-1, with D perhaps matching TRBD1 (5 bases). Germline lookup yields CDR1 MNHNS and CDR2 SASEGT. This CDR3 is built from 13 residues. The ends were cut back, 3 bases at V and 10 bases at J, with 13 bases in the middle. The CDR3 loop is CASSDGRGSPQHF. The CDR3 nucleotides are TGTGCCAGCAGTGACGGACGGGGCAGCCCCCAGCATTTT.

This chain links TRBV9 with TRBJ2-7; TRBD2 matches 12 bases. V shed 3 bases, J shed 1 base, and the junction held 2 bases outside the gene matches. The length of the CDR3 is 15 residues. CDR1 is SGDLS, CDR2 YYNGEE, per germline. CDR3 DNA sequence: TGTGCCAGCAGCGGCGGACTAGCGGGGTCCTACGAGCAGTACTTC. It is translated as CASSGGLAGSYEQYF.

This chain uses TRBV5-1 with TRBJ1-3, with 9 bases fitting TRBD1. Germline lookup yields CDR1 SGHRS and CDR2 YFSETQ. The CDR3 covers 16 residues. The junction had 8 bases not matched to a gene; V was cut back by 4 bases and J by 3 bases. CDR3 protein: CASSTQQGAVGNTIYF. The CDR3 nucleotides read TGCGCCAGCAGCACCCAACAGGGGGCGGTTGGAAACACCATATATTTT.

The V and J genes are TRBV2 and TRBJ2-3, with TRBD2 identical over 12 bases. Germline V gene data show CDR1 as SNHLY and CDR2 as FYNNEI. J lost 4 bases, V lost 6 bases, and 8 bases had no gene match. CDR3 length equals 16 residues. CDR3 region: CASSSRTSGISDTQYF. In nucleotides, the CDR3 is TGTGCCAGCAGCTCCCGGACTAGCGGGATCTCAGATACGCAGTATTTT.

The chain employs TRBV7-9 and TRBJ1-2; 9 positions agree with TRBD1. V trimming: 6 bases; J trimming: 10 bases; junction bases outside the gene matches: 9. CDR1 SEHNR and CDR2 FQNEAQ come from the germline V gene (reference sequence). The CDR3 has 13 residues. The CDR3 protein is CASRQQGAGDYTF. CDR3 in DNA: TGTGCCAGCAGACAACAGGGGGCCGGAGACTACACCTTC.

J is TRBJ1-6 and V is TRBV6-1; 9 positions match TRBD1. CDR1 and CDR2 (germline): MNHNS, SASEGT. CDR3 length equals 17 residues. V shed 0 bases and J 4 bases; nucleotides not matched to a gene: 4. CDR3 loop: CASSEAGTGLYNSPLHF. In DNA form, the CDR3 reads TGTGCCAGCAGTGAAGCGGGGACAGGGCTGTATAATTCACCCCTCCACTTT.